This T cell receptor beta chain is drawn from a study of cytomegalovirus exposure and HLA in healthy donors. Overall study findings and caveats: Under in vitro conditions, a few CMV-associated chains were confirmed as specific for CMV antigens. Cytomegalovirus association was assigned to under 200 TCR beta chains. The study found most TCR sequences rare, yet found some public TCRs in many donors.

CDR1 is KGHSH, CDR2 LQKENI, per germline. CDR3 size: 15 residues. Trimming stripped 3 bases from V and 1 base from J, with 9 bases between. The repertoire was sequenced with immunoSEQ multiplex PCR; TCRdb's copy has only in-frame clones and lacks some. The sample consists of approximately 82,000 clones, about 95% of them appearing once. As for this clone: Its antigen is unidentified.

Material: PBMCs. This chain joins TRBV18 and TRBJ1-4; a possible D gene is TRBD1 (5 bases). This clonotype was obtained from a woman aged 18-29 years in good health and CMV-seronegative. The CDR3 protein is CASSPRRGTNEKLFF. CDR3 coding DNA: TGTGCCAGCTCACCTAGAAGGGGAACTAATGAAAAACTGTTTTTT.